Shown below are 30 T cell receptor beta chains from a single sample sequenced in a study of OX40 agonist ivuxolimab in advanced cancers. Produced via immunoSEQ multiplex PCR; TCRdb's table is partial and in-frame only. The table includes approximately 11,000 clones, less than 90% detected once. The input for sequencing was CD4+ or CD8+ T cells sorted from blood, taken in a trial of the OX40 agonist ivuxolimab. These receptors all come from an adult with an advanced solid tumor such as melanoma, head and neck, liver or kidney cancer.

V gene TRBV2 combines with J gene TRBJ2-3; 14 bases agree with TRBD2. The CDR3 is made up of 16 amino acids. The germline V gene has CDR1 SNHLY and CDR2 FYNNEI. J was trimmed by 2 bases and V by 6 bases; bases with no gene match: 4. Here the CDR3 DNA reads TGTGCCAGCAGGGGACTAGCGGGAGATTACACAGATACGCAGTATTTT. The encoded protein is CASRGLAGDYTDTQYF.

CDR3 nucleotides: TGTGCCAGCAGCGTAGATAGTGCGCCAACCTACGAGCAGTACTTC. Amino acid sequence: CASSVDSAPTYEQYF. The chain has TRBV9 and TRBJ2-7, with no clear D. The V gene's germline CDR1 is SGDLS and CDR2 YYNGEE. This CDR3 is 15 amino acids long. The V and J ends lost 0 bases and 2 bases respectively, with 12 bases between them.

CDR3 nucleotide sequence: TGTGCCAGCAGTGGTCAGAACACCGGGGAGCTGTTTTTT. As protein: CASSGQNTGELFF. The V call is TRBV27, the J call TRBJ2-2, with D unresolved. Germline CDR1 MNHEY, CDR2 SMNVEV (reference sequence). Trimming took 5 bases from V and 1 from J, leaving 5 bases between them. The CDR3 consists of 13 residues.

This clone has a single count. The gene calls are TRBV10-3 and TRBJ2-1; TRBD2 might be the D (5 bases). The CDR3 runs to 14 residues. Trimming left V 2 bases short and J 2 bases short, with 7 bases between. Germline V lookup: CDR1 ENHRY, CDR2 SYGVKD. The CDR3 DNA follows: TGTGCCATCAGTGAGAGCGGCCCCTACAATGAGCAGTTCTTC. Translation gives CAISESGPYNEQFF.

The chain recombines TRBV2 with TRBJ2-7; 10 positions agree with TRBD1. This CDR3 has 17 residues. Germline V CDR1 and CDR2: SNHLY, FYNNEI. Trimming took 3 bases from V and 0 from J; bases not matched to a gene: 8. The CDR3 sequence: CASSDNLDRGASYEQYF. In DNA form, the CDR3 reads TGTGCCAGCAGTGACAATTTGGACAGGGGGGCCTCCTACGAGCAGTACTTC.

The chain joins TRBV6-1 to TRBJ1-5; 7 positions agree with TRBD1. Germline-derived CDR1 and CDR2 are MNHNS and SASEGT. V shed 3 bases, J shed 6 bases, and the junction held 8 bases outside the gene matches. CDR3 length: 15 residues. In DNA, the CDR3 is TGTGCCAGCAGTGACGAGGGAGGGGGCTTTCAGCCCCAGCATTTT. Its protein is CASSDEGGGFQPQHF.

V is TRBV2 and J is TRBJ1-5, with a tentative D call TRBD1 (5 bases). The CDR3 is made up of 14 amino acids. Germline values: CDR1 SNHLY, CDR2 FYNNEI. V lost 8 bases and J lost 0, with 11 bases in between. CDR3 in DNA: TGTGCCAGCGATTCGGGGCTTAGCAATCAGCCCCAGCATTTT. Protein product: CASDSGLSNQPQHF.

V gene TRBV19 combines with J gene TRBJ1-1; 7 bases fit TRBD1. Trimming cost V 4 bases and J 0 bases; bases outside gene matches: 5. Per germline, CDR1 LNHDA and CDR2 SQIVND (reference sequence). The CDR3 has 15 amino acids. The CDR3 spells CASSNYRGMNTEAFF. The CDR3 DNA is TGTGCCAGTAGTAACTACAGGGGCATGAACACTGAAGCTTTCTTT.

This CDR3 reads CASSLRGLNTEAFF. CDR3 sequence (DNA): TGTGCCAGCAGCTTGAGGGGGTTGAACACTGAAGCTTTCTTT. This chain joins TRBV5-4 and TRBJ1-1, with D possibly matching TRBD1 (6 bases). The CDR3 is 14 residues long. Trimming stripped 1 base from V and 0 bases from J, with 7 bases between. Germline CDR1 reads SGHNT; CDR2 reads YYREEE (reference sequence).

Remarks on this clone: Just one base apart from a much larger clone, this may be a read error. The same CDR3 also results from other DNA sequences found in this sample. The rearrangement uses TRBV7-7 and TRBJ2-5; TRBD2 aligns across 7 bases. The CDR3 contains 16 residues. Germline CDR1 reads SSHAT; CDR2 reads FNYEAQ (reference sequence). For the CDR3, the DNA is TGTGCTAGCAGCTTTGGCGGGAGTCGGGGCGAGGAGACCCAGTACTTC. It yields the protein CASSFGGSRGEETQYF.

This clone was counted between two and nine times. The chain links TRBV27 to TRBJ2-7, with a possible D match to TRBD2 (6 bases). CDR3 size: 15 residues. The V gene's germline CDR1 is MNHEY and CDR2 SMNVEV (reference sequence). V lost 3 bases and J lost 0, with 12 bases in between. This CDR3 reads CASSLGGGSSYEQYF. The CDR3 bases are TGTGCCAGCAGTTTGGGAGGAGGGAGCTCCTACGAGCAGTACTTC.

With respect to this clone: This clone may be a read error of a much larger clone one base away. The V gene is TRBV5-6, the J gene TRBJ1-1; a possible D gene is TRBD1 (5 bases). Trimming left V 0 bases short and J 10 bases short, with 16 bases between. The CDR3 extends over 14 amino acids. Germline-derived CDR1 and CDR2 are SGHDT and YYEEEE. DNA for the CDR3: TGTGCCAGCAGCTTGGATGTGAGGGGCGAAGGAGCTTTCTTT. Protein: CASSLDVRGEGAFF.

The chain links TRBV2 to TRBJ1-1; D perhaps matches TRBD1 (6 bases). CDR3 length equals 12 residues. The V end was cut by 6 bases, the J end by 2 bases, with 7 bases between. CDR1 is SNHLY, CDR2 FYNNEI, per germline. The CDR3 reads CASRGGNTEAFF. As DNA, the CDR3 is TGTGCCAGCAGGGGGGGCAACACTGAAGCTTTCTTT. Filled out from reference TRBV2 and TRBJ1-1, the complete variable domain reads EPEVTQTPSHQVTQMGQEVILRCVPISNHLYFYWYRQILGQKVEFLVSFYNNEISEKSEIFDDQFSVERPDGSNFTLKIRSTKLEDSAMYFCASRGGNTEAFFGQGTRLTVV.

Turning to this clone: Germline and junction disagree at one end, which may indicate a read error. The chain is built from TRBV7-7 and TRBJ2-3; D is unclear. Germline V lookup: CDR1 SSHAT, CDR2 FNYEAQ (reference sequence). The CDR3 spans 16 residues. DNA for the CDR3: TGTGCTAGCAGCTTAGACCCTTACCCCTCCACAGATACGCAGTATTTT. Its translation: CASSLDPYPSTDTQYF.

This chain connects TRBV6-1 to TRBJ1-2, with no clear D. Germline V CDR1 and CDR2: MNHNS, SASEGT. V lost 2 bases to trimming and J lost 8 bases, with 6 bases between them. This CDR3 is built from 11 residues. CDR3 DNA: TGTGCCAGCAGTGAACTGGACGGCTACACCTTC. It codes for CASSELDGYTF.

This chain uses TRBV30 with TRBJ2-1; the match to TRBD2 covers 11 bases. Germline CDR1 and CDR2: GTSNPN and SVGIG (reference sequence). This CDR3 region has 15 residues. Unmatched junction bases numbered 5, after V lost 6 bases and J lost 1 base. This chain's CDR3 is CACRTSGPSYNEQFF. The CDR3 bases are TGTGCCTGCCGGACTAGCGGGCCGTCCTACAATGAGCAGTTCTTC.

V usage is TRBV6-5 and J usage is TRBJ1-2; D is perhaps TRBD1 (6 bases). The CDR3 length is 15 residues. Germline V lookup: CDR1 MNHEY, CDR2 SVGAGI. V lost 6 bases and J 2 bases, leaving 16 bases between the germline ends. CDR3 sequence: CASRQQGGSNYGYTF. The CDR3 DNA is TGTGCCAGCAGGCAACAGGGAGGGTCGAACTATGGCTACACCTTC.

This chain links TRBV7-3 with TRBJ1-1; 9 bases are a match to TRBD1. This CDR3 comprises 15 residues. Germline CDR1 SGHTA, CDR2 FQGTGA. Unmatched junction bases numbered 1, after V lost 0 bases and J lost 2 bases. The CDR3 nucleotides are TGTGCCAGCAGCTTAACTACAGGGGGCAACACTGAAGCTTTCTTT. This translates into CASSLTTGGNTEAFF.

The V call is TRBV9, the J call TRBJ2-5, with a weak D call TRBD1 (5 bases). Trimming stripped 0 bases from V and 0 bases from J, with 9 bases between. CDR1 and CDR2 from the germline V gene are SGDLS and YYNGEE. The CDR3 sequence is 15 residues long. CDR3 coding DNA: TGTGCCAGCAGCGTAGGACCAGGGAACCAAGAGACCCAGTACTTC. This translates into CASSVGPGNQETQYF.

This chain uses TRBV5-5 with TRBJ2-7; D not certain. The ends were cut back, 0 bases at V and 6 bases at J, with 13 bases in the middle. This CDR3 has 14 amino acids. CDR1 is SGHKS, CDR2 YYEKEE, per germline (reference sequence). The CDR3 sequence is CASSLVSGPSEQYF. CDR3 nucleotide sequence: TGTGCCAGCAGCTTGGTTTCTGGCCCCAGCGAGCAGTACTTC.

About this clone: A far more abundant clone sits one base away, making this likely a read error. The chain uses TRBV5-1 and TRBJ2-6, with unresolved D. Trimming stripped 6 bases from V and 4 bases from J, with 14 bases between. The CDR3 has 15 residues. Germline V lookup: CDR1 SGHRS, CDR2 YFSETQ. In DNA, the CDR3 is TGCGCCAGCAACCCTTTATATCCAGGGGCCAACGTCCTGACTTTC. Its protein is CASNPLYPGANVLTF.

This clone was counted once. The gene calls are TRBV28 and TRBJ2-7, with TRBD2 matching 11 bases. Trimming cost V 5 bases and J 2 bases; bases outside gene matches: 5. The CDR3 loop spans 15 amino acids. CDR1 and CDR2 from the germline V gene are MDHEN and SYDVKM. The CDR3: CASSLGTSGAYEQYF. CDR3 in DNA: TGTGCCAGCAGTCTCGGGACTAGCGGAGCCTACGAGCAGTACTTC.

The chain employs TRBV21-1 and TRBJ2-7; the D segment call TRBD1 is taken from the table without a DNA check. TRBV21-1 is a pseudogene. This CDR3 spans 21 amino acids. CDR3 nucleotide sequence: TGTGCCAGCAGCAAAAGGGAGAACAGGGAAGCCCGAGTACCTCAATCCTACGAGCAGTACTTC. It yields the protein CASSKRENREARVPQSYEQYF.

The chain couples TRBV18 to TRBJ2-7; possible D gene TRBD2, 5 bases. The CDR3 contains 14 residues. Trimming left V 1 base short and J 6 bases short, with 13 bases between. Germline CDR1 and CDR2: KGHSH and LQKENI. This CDR3 is CASSPQSGGLEQYF. The CDR3 nucleotides read TGTGCCAGCTCACCACAATCGGGCGGGCTCGAGCAGTACTTC.

This chain links TRBV4-1 with TRBJ2-7, with D hard to call. The V end was cut by 5 bases, the J end by 0 bases, with 11 bases between. The CDR3 consists of 14 residues. Germline V gene sequence: CDR1 MGHRA, CDR2 YSYEKL. This CDR3 reads CASSDRESSYEQYF. The CDR3 DNA follows: TGCGCCAGCAGCGATAGAGAGAGCTCCTACGAGCAGTACTTC.

This clone is classed as large. The chain joins TRBV5-8 to TRBJ2-1, with D possibly matching TRBD2 (5 bases). Trimming pared 3 bases from V and 2 bases from J, leaving 18 bases between. The CDR3 consists of 17 residues. The germline V gene encodes CDR1 SGHTS and CDR2 YDEGEE. For the CDR3, the DNA is TGTGCCAGCAGCTGGCAAGGACTGGAGTTCGCCTACAATGAGCAGTTCTTC. Protein product: CASSWQGLEFAYNEQFF.

The V call is TRBV7-6, the J call TRBJ1-6, with D hard to call. CDR1 SGHVS and CDR2 FNYEAQ come from the germline V gene. The CDR3 sequence is 15 residues long. V dropped 5 bases and J dropped 1 base, with 9 bases sitting between them. In DNA, the CDR3 is TGTGCCAGCAGCACCGACGGATCCTATAATTCACCCCTCCACTTT. It encodes CASSTDGSYNSPLHF.

This chain joins TRBV5-8 and TRBJ2-7; TRBD2 is a possible D gene (5 bases). The V gene lost 3 bases and the J gene lost 0 bases, with 13 bases spanning the gap. The CDR3 sequence is 15 residues long. Germline V gene lookup returns CDR1 SGHTS and CDR2 YDEGEE. In DNA, the CDR3 is TGTGCCAGCAGCTGGACGGTGCTAGCCTCCTACGAGCAGTACTTC. This sequence encodes CASSWTVLASYEQYF.

This sequence joins TRBV23-1 and TRBJ2-5; D may be TRBD1 or TRBD2 (5 bases each). TRBV23-1 has ORF status, its function being uncertain. Trimming stripped 4 bases from V and 4 bases from J, with 10 bases between. The CDR3 length is 13 residues. CDR3 DNA sequence: TGCGCCAGCAGTCGGGGGATTCGAGAGACCCAGTACTTC. It specifies CASSRGIRETQYF.

V is TRBV11-2 and J is TRBJ2-1; D might be TRBD2 (6 bases). The germline V and J ends were trimmed by 4 bases and 3 bases, with 10 bases remaining between them. CDR3 size: 14 residues. The V gene's germline CDR1 is SGHAT and CDR2 FQNNGV. CDR3 nucleotide sequence: TGTGCCAGCAGCTCGGGGGACTTCTACAATGAGCAGTTCTTC. As protein: CASSSGDFYNEQFF.